This record concerns one T cell receptor (beta chain) sequence. The entry originates in a study of blood T cell repertoires in COVID-19. Background on the study: COVID-19 samples collected from the United States, Italy and Spain covered acute and convalescent phases.

The data were produced by immunoSEQ multiplex PCR, yet TCRdb's version contains in-frame clones alone and is incomplete. Of roughly 70,000 clones in the sample, over 60% were seen once. Seattle patient enrollment occurred during active infection, with longitudinal follow-up thereafter. The ends were cut back, 3 bases at V and 7 bases at J, with 15 bases in the middle. Germline V CDR1 and CDR2: MGHRA, YSYEKL. This CDR3 has 15 residues. The source is a man in his 60s with COVID-19, enrolled during active disease. The source material was peripheral blood. V and J are TRBV4-1 and TRBJ1-4; perhaps TRBD1 as D (5 bases). The CDR3 sequence is CASSQEGRQGEKLFF. The CDR3 region has the DNA TGCGCCAGCAGCCAGGAGGGCAGGCAGGGTGAAAAACTGTTTTTT.